Ten or more counts support the clone carrying this TCR beta chain. The data were taken from a study of patients and donors after allogeneic stem cell transplantation. This CDR3 contains 16 residues. In TCRdb, the RT-PCR reads were re-called with MiXCR into one record per CDR3 protein. The sample carries around 150,000 distinct CDR3 sequences, over 30% recorded once. The gene calls are TRBV3-2 and TRBJ1-1; the listed D gene, TRBD1, was not tested against the DNA. TRBV3-2 is a pseudogene segment. The sequencing sample was made of blood, either unsorted or a sorted T cell fraction (not recorded which). The clonotype originates from a human donor who was either an allogeneic HSCT recipient or a stem cell or donor lymphocyte infusion donor (not recorded which). It is not recorded whose cells these are; they may come from a transplant donor. The CDR3 DNA reads as TGTGCCAGCAGCTCGCGGCCCGGAGTATTTGGGACTGAAGCTTTCTTT. This codes for CASSSRPGVFGTEAFF.